A selection of T cell receptor beta chains follows, all from one sample in a study of shared clonotypes between healthy human individuals. Some clones are missing from TCRdb's copy, which holds only in-frame ones; the method was immunoSEQ multiplex PCR. The sample lists about 1 million clones, roughly 70% occurring once. Specimen: memory CD4+ T cells sorted from blood. The receptors were gathered from a young man in good health. The CDR3 runs from the conserved cysteine through the conserved F or W. A D gene is named only where the DNA matches it firmly. Not all rows give a size; the values are once, few, many and, for expanded clones, a class.

CDR3 length: 14; J gene: TRBJ1-2; clone size: .; D gene: .; V gene: TRBV7-2; CDR3 protein: CASSLEGNNYGYTF; CDR3 DNA: TGTGCCAGCAGCTTAGAAGGGAATAACTATGGCTACACCTTC
CDR3 length: 12; J gene: TRBJ2-5; clone size: .; D gene: .; V gene: TRBV6-5; CDR3 protein: CASSRDQETQYF; CDR3 DNA: TGTGCCAGCAGTCGGGACCAAGAGACCCAGTACTTC
CDR3 length: 15; J gene: TRBJ1-2; clone size: .; D gene: .; V gene: TRBV21-1; CDR3 protein: CASSRRAGGDYGYTF; CDR3 DNA: TGTGCCAGCAGCCGCAGGGCGGGCGGCGACTATGGCTACACCTTC
CDR3 length: 14; J gene: TRBJ2-5; clone size: .; D gene: .; V gene: TRBV18; CDR3 protein: CASSPWTDQETQYF; CDR3 DNA: TGTGCCAGCTCACCTTGGACAGATCAAGAGACCCAGTACTTC
CDR3 length: 18; J gene: TRBJ2-2; clone size: .; D gene: TRBD2; V gene: TRBV10-3; CDR3 protein: CAISESSSGRARTGELFF; CDR3 DNA: TGTGCCATCAGTGAGTCGAGTAGCGGGAGGGCAAGGACCGGGGAGCTGTTTTTT
CDR3 length: 13; J gene: TRBJ1-4; clone size: .; D gene: .; V gene: TRBV11-2; CDR3 protein: CASSLGRDEKLFF; CDR3 DNA: TGTGCCAGCAGCTTAGGGCGCGATGAAAAACTGTTTTTT
CDR3 length: 17; J gene: TRBJ2-3; clone size: .; D gene: TRBD2; V gene: TRBV11-3; CDR3 protein: CASSPGLAGLHTDTQYF; CDR3 DNA: TGTGCCAGCAGCCCTGGACTAGCGGGACTCCACACAGATACGCAGTATTTT
CDR3 length: 16; J gene: TRBJ2-7; clone size: .; D gene: .; V gene: TRBV6-1; CDR3 protein: CASSEALTVSSYEQYF; CDR3 DNA: TGTGCCAGCAGTGAAGCCTTGACAGTCAGCTCCTACGAGCAGTACTTC
CDR3 length: 13; J gene: TRBJ1-6; clone size: .; D gene: .; V gene: TRBV16; CDR3 protein: CASSQAFNSPLHF; CDR3 DNA: TGTGCCAGCAGCCAAGCCTTCAATTCACCCCTCCACTTT
CDR3 length: 16; J gene: TRBJ2-2; clone size: .; D gene: TRBD2; V gene: TRBV7-3; CDR3 protein: CASSLTSGGNTGELFF; CDR3 DNA: TGTGCCAGCAGCTTAACTAGCGGGGGTAACACCGGGGAGCTGTTTTTT
CDR3 length: 14; J gene: TRBJ1-4; clone size: .; D gene: .; V gene: TRBV30; CDR3 protein: CAWSGAAINEKLFF; CDR3 DNA: TGTGCCTGGAGTGGTGCGGCGATCAATGAAAAACTGTTTTTT
CDR3 length: 14; J gene: TRBJ1-6; clone size: many; D gene: .; V gene: TRBV6-1; CDR3 protein: CASSEGWGGSPLHF; CDR3 DNA: TGTGCCAGCAGTGAAGGTTGGGGGGGTTCACCCCTCCACTTT
CDR3 length: 14; J gene: TRBJ2-1; clone size: once; D gene: TRBD1; V gene: TRBV18; CDR3 protein: CASSPRAGGNEQFF; CDR3 DNA: TGTGCCAGCTCACCACGGGCAGGGGGCAATGAGCAGTTCTTC
CDR3 length: 13; J gene: TRBJ1-1; clone size: .; D gene: .; V gene: TRBV19; CDR3 protein: CASRYTANTEAFF; CDR3 DNA: TGTGCCAGTAGATACACAGCGAACACTGAAGCTTTCTTT
CDR3 length: 15; J gene: TRBJ2-2; clone size: once; D gene: .; V gene: TRBV29-1; CDR3 protein: CSVEDLTAHTGELFF; CDR3 DNA: TGCAGCGTTGAAGATCTGACAGCCCATACCGGGGAGCTGTTTTTT
CDR3 length: 15; J gene: TRBJ1-2; clone size: .; D gene: .; V gene: TRBV5-1; CDR3 protein: CASSLDGQGRDGYTF; CDR3 DNA: TGCGCCAGCAGCTTGGACGGGCAGGGGCGGGATGGCTACACCTTC
CDR3 length: 14; J gene: TRBJ2-7; clone size: .; D gene: .; V gene: TRBV29-1; CDR3 protein: CSVTMTAVSYEQYF; CDR3 DNA: TGCAGCGTGACGATGACAGCTGTCTCCTACGAGCAGTACTTC
CDR3 length: 15; J gene: TRBJ2-1; clone size: .; D gene: TRBD2; V gene: TRBV18; CDR3 protein: CASSPTSGGYNEQFF; CDR3 DNA: TGTGCCAGCTCACCAACTAGCGGGGGTTACAATGAGCAGTTCTTC
CDR3 length: 14; J gene: TRBJ1-2; clone size: .; D gene: .; V gene: TRBV28; CDR3 protein: CASSPLQPTNGYTF; CDR3 DNA: TGTGCCAGCAGTCCCCTACAGCCCACAAATGGCTACACCTTC
CDR3 length: 16; J gene: TRBJ1-6; clone size: .; D gene: TRBD1; V gene: TRBV9; CDR3 protein: CASSEQQGLAFSPLHF; CDR3 DNA: TGTGCCAGCAGCGAACAACAGGGGTTGGCCTTTTCACCCCTCCACTTT
CDR3 length: 14; J gene: TRBJ2-7; clone size: .; D gene: .; V gene: TRBV28; CDR3 protein: CASSSGQLSYEQYF; CDR3 DNA: TGTGCCAGCAGTTCCGGACAGCTGTCCTACGAGCAGTACTTC
CDR3 length: 18; J gene: TRBJ2-4; clone size: once; D gene: .; V gene: TRBV10-2; CDR3 protein: CASSARVTGDLAKNIQYF; CDR3 DNA: TGCGCCAGCAGTGCGAGGGTGACAGGAGACCTAGCCAAAAACATTCAGTACTTC